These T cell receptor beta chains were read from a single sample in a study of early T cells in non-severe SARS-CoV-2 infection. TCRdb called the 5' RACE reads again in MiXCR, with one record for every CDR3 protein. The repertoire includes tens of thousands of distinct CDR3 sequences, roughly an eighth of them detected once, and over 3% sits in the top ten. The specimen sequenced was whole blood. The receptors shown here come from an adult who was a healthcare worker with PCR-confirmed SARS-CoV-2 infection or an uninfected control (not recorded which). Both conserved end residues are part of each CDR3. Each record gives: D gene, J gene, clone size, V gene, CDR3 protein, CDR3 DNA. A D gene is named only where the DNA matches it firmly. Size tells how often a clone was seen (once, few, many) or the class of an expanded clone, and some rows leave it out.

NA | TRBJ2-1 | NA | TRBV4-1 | CASSQMGANEQFF | TGCGCCAGCAGCCAAATGGGGGCTAATGAGCAGTTCTTC
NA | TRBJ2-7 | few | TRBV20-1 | CSASSDRIRAEQYF | TGCAGTGCTAGCTCTGACAGGATCAGAGCCGAGCAGTACTTC
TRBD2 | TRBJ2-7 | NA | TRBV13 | CASSLTLAGVVEQYF | TGTGCCAGCAGCCTGACACTAGCGGGAGTAGTCGAGCAGTACTTC
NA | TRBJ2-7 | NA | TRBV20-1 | CSARSRASSYEQYF | TGCAGTGCTAGATCTCGGGCATCTTCCTACGAGCAGTACTTC
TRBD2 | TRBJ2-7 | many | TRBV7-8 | CASSLVTSGTYEQYF | TGTGCCAGCAGCTTAGTTACTAGCGGAACCTACGAGCAGTACTTC
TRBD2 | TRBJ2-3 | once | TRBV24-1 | CATSDFPSGRAIDTQYF | TGTGCCACCAGTGATTTCCCTAGCGGGAGGGCAATAGATACGCAGTATTTT
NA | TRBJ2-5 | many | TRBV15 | CATSRDTQETQYF | TGTGCCACCAGCAGAGATACCCAAGAGACCCAGTACTTC
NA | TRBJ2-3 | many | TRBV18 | CASSPRISSTDTQYF | TGTGCCAGCTCACCACGAATATCTAGCACAGATACGCAGTATTTT
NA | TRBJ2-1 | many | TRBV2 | CASSPLASYNEQFF | TGTGCCAGCAGCCCACTAGCCTCCTACAATGAGCAGTTCTTC
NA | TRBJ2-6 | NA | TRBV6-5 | CATHPSLSGANVLTF | TGTGCCACCCACCCCAGCCTCTCTGGGGCCAACGTCCTGACTTTC
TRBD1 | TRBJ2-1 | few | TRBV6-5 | CASSIDRGLSYNEQFF | TGTGCCAGCAGTATCGACAGGGGTCTCTCCTACAATGAGCAGTTCTTC
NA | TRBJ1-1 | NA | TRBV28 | CASSSSQGNTEAFF | TGTGCCAGCAGTTCCTCCCAGGGAAACACTGAAGCTTTCTTT
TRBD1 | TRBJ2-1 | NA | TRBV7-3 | CASSPGQDNEQFF | TGTGCCAGCAGCCCCGGACAGGACAATGAGCAGTTCTTC
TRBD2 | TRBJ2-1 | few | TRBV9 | CASSVGLAGGYNEQFF | TGTGCCAGCAGCGTAGGACTAGCGGGAGGATACAATGAGCAGTTCTTC
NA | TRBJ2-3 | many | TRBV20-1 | CSASQRVSGTDTQYF | TGCAGTGCTAGCCAGAGAGTGTCTGGCACAGATACGCAGTATTTT
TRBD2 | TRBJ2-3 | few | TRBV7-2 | CASSPSTTSVFKQYF | TGTGCCAGCAGCCCTAGCACGACTAGCGTCTTTAAGCAGTATTTT
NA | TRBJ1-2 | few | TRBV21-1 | CASSPRRWGRYGYTF | TGTGCCAGCAGCCCCCGGAGGTGGGGAAGATATGGCTACACCTTC
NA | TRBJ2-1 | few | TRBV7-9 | CASLLQGHEQFF | TGTGCCTCGTTATTACAAGGCCATGAGCAGTTCTTC
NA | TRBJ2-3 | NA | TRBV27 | CASSLLGTESTDTQYF | TGTGCCAGCAGTTTATTGGGGACGGAAAGCACAGATACGCAGTATTTT
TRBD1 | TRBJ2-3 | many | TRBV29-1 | CSAQQGVSDTQYF | TGCAGCGCCCAACAGGGGGTATCTGATACGCAGTATTTT
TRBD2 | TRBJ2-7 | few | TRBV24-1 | CATSGSGGVSEQYF | TGTGCCACCAGTGGTAGCGGGGGAGTCTCGGAGCAGTACTTC
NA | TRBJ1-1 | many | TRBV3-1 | CASSPTPGSTEAFF | TGTGCCAGCAGCCCTACTCCGGGAAGCACTGAAGCTTTCTTT
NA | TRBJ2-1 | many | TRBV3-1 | CASSQDHSRLGEQFF | TGTGCCAGCAGCCAAGATCATAGCAGGTTGGGAGAGCAGTTCTTC
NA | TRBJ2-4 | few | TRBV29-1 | CSVVLPVNIQYF | TGCAGCGTTGTTCTCCCCGTGAACATTCAGTACTTC